The rows below give T cell receptor beta chains drawn from one sample of a study of cytomegalovirus exposure and HLA in healthy donors. Produced via immunoSEQ multiplex PCR; TCRdb's table is partial and in-frame only. This sample yields approximately 150,000 clones, of which less than 85% are seen a single time; around 5% belongs to the top ten. Sequenced: PBMCs. The origin of the receptors is a man between 18 and 29 years old in good health and CMV-seronegative. The CDR3 runs from the conserved cysteine through the conserved F or W. D genes are given only for firm matches. Some rows have no size entry. The others give once, few or many, or a class for an expanded clone.

size	V	J	D	DNA	CDR3
once	TRBV7-2	TRBJ2-7	TRBD2	TGTGCCAGCAGCTCCGGACTAGCGGCCTACGAGCAGTACTTC	CASSSGLAAYEQYF
.	TRBV11-2	TRBJ2-3	TRBD1	TGTGCCAGCAGTGGGACAGGGTGGAAGTATACGCAGTATTTT	CASSGTGWKYTQYF
.	TRBV19	TRBJ1-6	.	TGTGCCAGTACAGGGGTGGGGGGGCTATGGGTCGTTAAAGATTCACCCCTCCACTTT	CASTGVGGLWVVKDSPLHF
.	TRBV5-5	TRBJ2-5	.	TGTGCCAGCAGCTTGGCCGGGAACGGAGAGACCCAGTACTTC	CASSLAGNGETQYF
.	TRBV28	TRBJ2-7	.	TGTGCCAGCAGTCTTCCGGGACTTTCCTACGAGCAGTACTTC	CASSLPGLSYEQYF
.	TRBV28	TRBJ2-1	.	TGTGCCAGCAATAGTATAGGGGGGGTCCACAATGAGCAGTTCTTC	CASNSIGGVHNEQFF
once	TRBV28	TRBJ2-1	TRBD2	TGTGCCAGCAGTTTTGGGCCTGGGGGACTAGCATTTTCCCACGAGCAGTTCTTC	CASSFGPGGLAFSHEQFF
once	TRBV19	TRBJ2-5	TRBD2	TGTGCCAGTAGTATTTCGGGACTAGCGGGAGGAGAGACCCAGTACTTC	CASSISGLAGGETQYF
.	TRBV6-5	TRBJ2-5	.	TGTGCCAGCGGGGTGGGGCATCAAGAGACCCAGTACTTC	CASGVGHQETQYF
once	TRBV29-1	TRBJ2-2	TRBD1	TGCAGCTCAACAGGGGGCACGAACACCGGGGAGCTGTTTTTT	CSSTGGTNTGELFF
few	TRBV4-1	TRBJ2-5	TRBD2	TGCGCCAGCAGCCGGACTAGCGGGTTCCGGGAGACCCAGTACTTC	CASSRTSGFRETQYF
.	TRBV6-6	TRBJ1-6	.	TGTGCCACCGCCGGGGTCTATAATTCACCCCTCCACTTT	CATAGVYNSPLHF
once	TRBV5-8	TRBJ2-2	.	TGTGCCAGCAGCTTGGAACGGACTTACACCGGGGAGCTGTTTTTT	CASSLERTYTGELFF
.	TRBV7-9	TRBJ1-1	.	TGTTCCAGCAGCTCTCCCAGGGGCACTGAAGCTTTCTTT	CSSSSPRGTEAFF
.	TRBV28	TRBJ1-2	.	TGTGCCAGCAGTGCGACGGGTCCAGGCTACACCTTC	CASSATGPGYTF
.	TRBV18	TRBJ1-3	TRBD1	TGTGCCAGCTCACCGGAGGGACAGGTTGGAAACACCATATATTTT	CASSPEGQVGNTIYF
.	TRBV6-6	TRBJ2-5	TRBD2	TGTGCCAGCAGAGCGACTAGCGGGGGGCCTGGGACCCAGTACTTC	CASRATSGGPGTQYF
.	TRBV5-6	TRBJ2-5	TRBD1	TGTGCCAGCAGCTTGGGGCGACAGGGGCAAGAGACCCAGTACTTC	CASSLGRQGQETQYF
.	TRBV21-1	TRBJ1-4	.	TGTGCCAGCAAGGTAGGGACAGGGTTTGAAAAACTGTTTTTT	CASKVGTGFEKLFF
.	TRBV5-1	TRBJ2-2	TRBD2	TGCGCCAGCAGTGGAGCGGGAAACACCGGGGAGCTGTTTTTT	CASSGAGNTGELFF
.	TRBV6-5	TRBJ2-7	.	TGTGCCAGCAGCGGGCAGGGCGACGAGCAGTACTTC	CASSGQGDEQYF
.	TRBV9	TRBJ2-1	.	TGTGCCAGCAGCGTAGAGGGGCGTACGGATGAGCAGTTCTTC	CASSVEGRTDEQFF
.	TRBV7-3	TRBJ1-6	.	TGTGCCAGCAGCTTCAGGGAAGATTCACCCCTCCACTTT	CASSFREDSPLHF
.	TRBV7-2	TRBJ1-5	.	TGTGCCAGCAGCTTAGTAGCAGATGGCAATCAGCCCCAGCATTTT	CASSLVADGNQPQHF
.	TRBV19	TRBJ1-6	.	TGTGCCAGTAGTTTACGACAGCTATATAATTCACCCCTCCACTTT	CASSLRQLYNSPLHF
.	TRBV9	TRBJ2-2	TRBD1	TGTGCCAGCGGACAGGGGCTGAACACCGGGGAGCTGTTTTTT	CASGQGLNTGELFF
.	TRBV5-1	TRBJ1-2	.	TGCGCCAGCAGAGGAGGATTAGGTGGCTACACCTTC	CASRGGLGGYTF
.	TRBV5-3	TRBJ1-1	.	TGTGCCAGAAGCTTGATACAGCCTATGAGGAACACTGAAGCTTTCTTT	CARSLIQPMRNTEAFF
.	TRBV5-1	TRBJ1-3	.	TGCGCCAGCAGCTTGAGTTCCGGGATCTGGGCTGGAAACACCATATATTTT	CASSLSSGIWAGNTIYF
.	TRBV10-3	TRBJ2-5	TRBD2	TGCGAGACCACTAGCGGGATAGGCTCCGATCAAGAGACCCAGTACTTC	CETTSGIGSDQETQYF
.	TRBV6-5	TRBJ2-5	TRBD1	TGTGCCAGCAGTTACTCGGGGACAGGGGTGTGGGAGCAGTACTTC	CASSYSGTGVWEQYF
.	TRBV28	TRBJ1-1	.	TGTGCCAGCAGTTTATGGGCGAGACAGCCTAACACTGAAGCTTTCTTT	CASSLWARQPNTEAFF
.	TRBV19	TRBJ1-6	.	TGTGCCAGTAGTATGTCAATGAGCTCCTATAATTCACCCCTCCACTTT	CASSMSMSSYNSPLHF
.	TRBV5-1	TRBJ2-3	.	TGCGCCAGCAGCTTGAGGCAGGGGCCTTCAGATACGCAGTATTTT	CASSLRQGPSDTQYF
.	TRBV9	TRBJ2-2	.	TGTGCCAGCAGCGTCTCTTTCACCGGGGAGCTGTTTTTT	CASSVSFTGELFF
.	TRBV4-2	TRBJ2-7	TRBD2	TGTGCCAGCAGCCAAGTACGTGGCGGGACTAGGTCCTACGAGCAGTACTTC	CASSQVRGGTRSYEQYF
once	TRBV18	TRBJ1-3	.	TGTGCCACCGCGTTAGACTCTGGAAACACCATATATTTT	CATALDSGNTIYF
.	TRBV2	TRBJ1-1	.	TGTGCCGGAACAGGGAGGGACACTGAAGCTTTCTTT	CAGTGRDTEAFF
.	TRBV9	TRBJ2-1	.	TGTGCCAGCAGCGTTCCGGGACTCCACAATGAGCAGTTCTTC	CASSVPGLHNEQFF
.	TRBV4-1	TRBJ2-3	.	TGCGCCAGCAGCCAAGAGTACAGGGGCACAGATACGCAGTATTTT	CASSQEYRGTDTQYF
.	TRBV7-8	TRBJ2-1	.	TGTGCCAGCAGCTACCGCCGGGGTGTATACAATGAGCAGTTCTTC	CASSYRRGVYNEQFF
.	TRBV6-6	TRBJ1-1	.	TGTGCCAGCACGAGGGGGTGGGGCACTGAAGCTTTCTTT	CASTRGWGTEAFF
.	TRBV20-1	TRBJ2-3	.	TGCAGTCCACTTCGCACAGATACGCAGTATTTT	CSPLRTDTQYF
few	TRBV27	TRBJ2-2	.	TGTGCCAGCAGTTTCAGGGTAATCGCCGGGGAGCTGTTTTTT	CASSFRVIAGELFF
.	TRBV7-2	TRBJ1-5	TRBD1	TGTGCCAGCAGCCGGGTCGACAGGGGGACCAATCAGCCCCAGCATTTT	CASSRVDRGTNQPQHF
once	TRBV11-1	TRBJ2-7	TRBD1	TGTGCCAGCAGCCGAAGCACCGGGACAGGGTTCTACGAGCAGTACTTC	CASSRSTGTGFYEQYF
.	TRBV7-9	TRBJ2-6	TRBD2	TGTGCCAGCAGCTTCATAGCGGGGGGGCTTGGGGCCAACGTCCTGACTTTC	CASSFIAGGLGANVLTF
.	TRBV19	TRBJ1-4	.	TGTGCCAGTAGCCGCGCCGGCAGGGCGGGGCGTGAAAAACTGTTTTTT	CASSRAGRAGREKLFF
once	TRBV29-1	TRBJ2-7	TRBD1	TGCAGCGCCGCGGACAGGGGAGACTACGAGCAGTACTTC	CSAADRGDYEQYF
.	TRBV7-8	TRBJ1-3	.	TGTGCCAGCAGCCCCCAACCGGGTAGCTCTGGAAACACCATATATTTT	CASSPQPGSSGNTIYF
.	TRBV11-2	TRBJ2-7	TRBD1	TGTGCCAGCAGCTTAAGACAGGGAGTCGACGAGCAGTACTTC	CASSLRQGVDEQYF
.	TRBV27	TRBJ2-2	TRBD1	TGTGCCAGCAGTTCCGGGACAGAGAACACCGGGGAGCTGTTTTTT	CASSSGTENTGELFF
.	TRBV27	TRBJ2-4	TRBD1	TGTGCCAGCAAGGGACAGGGGTTTTTTCGAGCCAAAAACATTCAGTACTTC	CASKGQGFFRAKNIQYF
.	TRBV6-5	TRBJ2-2	.	TGTGCCAGCAGAACCAACAGGAACACCGGGGAGCTGTTTTTT	CASRTNRNTGELFF